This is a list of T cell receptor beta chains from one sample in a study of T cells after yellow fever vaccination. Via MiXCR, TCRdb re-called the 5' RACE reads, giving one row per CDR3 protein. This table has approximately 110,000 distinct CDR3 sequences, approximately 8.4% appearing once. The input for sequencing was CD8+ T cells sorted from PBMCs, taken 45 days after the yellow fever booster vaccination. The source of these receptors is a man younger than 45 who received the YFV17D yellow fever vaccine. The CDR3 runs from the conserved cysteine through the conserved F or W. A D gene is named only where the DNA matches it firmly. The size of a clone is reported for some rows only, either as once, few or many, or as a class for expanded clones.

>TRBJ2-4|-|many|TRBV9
TGTGCCAGCAGCGGGACCGGACACATTCAGTACTTC
CASSGTGHIQYF
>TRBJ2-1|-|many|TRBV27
TGTGCCAGCAGTACACTCACAGGGAGGAGAGACAATGAGCAGTTCTTC
CASSTLTGRRDNEQFF
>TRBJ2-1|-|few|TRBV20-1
TGCAGTGCTAGGGAGGGGGCTGTTAGGGGTGAGCAGTTCTTC
CSAREGAVRGEQFF
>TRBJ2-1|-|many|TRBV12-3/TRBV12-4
TGTGCCAGCAGTTTAGATAGTCGGGATGAGCAGTTCTTC
CASSLDSRDEQFF
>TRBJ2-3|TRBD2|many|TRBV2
TGTGCCAGCAGGGGGACTAGCGGAAGCACAGATACGCAGTATTTT
CASRGTSGSTDTQYF
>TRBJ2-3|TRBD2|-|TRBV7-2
TGTGCCAGCAGCTCTCCTTACCGGGAGGGCCCCGATACGCAGTATTTT
CASSSPYREGPDTQYF
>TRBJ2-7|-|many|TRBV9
TGTGCCAGCAGCGTAGGATCCGTCGGAGAGCAGTACTTC
CASSVGSVGEQYF
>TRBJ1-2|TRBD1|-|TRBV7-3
TGTGCCAGCAGCTTAGGGCAGGGGGCGGGCTACACCTTC
CASSLGQGAGYTF
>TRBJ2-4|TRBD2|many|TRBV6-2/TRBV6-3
TGTGCCAGCAGTTACGTCGCGGCTAGCGGGCACAACATTCAGTACTTC
CASSYVAASGHNIQYF
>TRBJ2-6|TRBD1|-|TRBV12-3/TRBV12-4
TGTGCCAGCAGTCTTACCCATCTTGGGACAGATTCTGGGGCCAACGTCCTGACTTTC
CASSLTHLGTDSGANVLTF
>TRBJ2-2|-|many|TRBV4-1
TGCGCCAGCAAGGGGTTGTCCACCGGGGAGCTGTTTTTT
CASKGLSTGELFF
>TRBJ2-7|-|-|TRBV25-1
TGTGCCAGCAGTGGCCCCAGCGAGCAGTACTTC
CASSGPSEQYF
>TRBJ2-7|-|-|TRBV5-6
TGTGCCAGCAGCTTGCGCAGGAATATGTACGAGCAGTACTTC
CASSLRRNMYEQYF
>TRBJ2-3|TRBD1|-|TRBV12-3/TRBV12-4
TGTGCCAGCGGGCCGACAGGGTATGGCACAGATACGCAGTATTTT
CASGPTGYGTDTQYF
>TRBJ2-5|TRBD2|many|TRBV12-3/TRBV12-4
TGTGCCAGCAGTGAACTAGCGGGAGTACCAGAGACCCAGTACTTC
CASSELAGVPETQYF
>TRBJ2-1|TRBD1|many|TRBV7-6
TGTGCCAGCAGCTTAGTCCGGGACAGGCGATTCTATGAGCAGTTCTTC
CASSLVRDRRFYEQFF
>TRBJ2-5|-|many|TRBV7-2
TGTGCCAGCAGCTTAGAAATCGCCAGTCAGACCCAGTACTTC
CASSLEIASQTQYF
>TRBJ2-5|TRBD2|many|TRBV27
TGTGCCAGCAGCCCCCACGGACTAGCGGGACCAGCGACCCAGTACTTC
CASSPHGLAGPATQYF
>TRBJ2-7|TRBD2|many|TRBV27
TGTGCCAGCAGTTTGGGGGGGGAGAACGGATACGAGCAGTACTTC
CASSLGGENGYEQYF
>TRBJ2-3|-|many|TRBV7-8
TGTGCCAGCAGCTTAGTGGGGAATCCGGATACGCAGTATTTT
CASSLVGNPDTQYF
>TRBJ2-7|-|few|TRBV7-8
TGTGCCAGCAGCTCGCACCTTTTCTCCTACGAGCAGTACTTC
CASSSHLFSYEQYF
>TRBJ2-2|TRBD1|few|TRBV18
TGTGCCAGCTACCCGGGACAGGGTAACACCGGGGAGCTGTTTTTT
CASYPGQGNTGELFF
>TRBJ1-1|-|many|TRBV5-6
TGTGCCAGCAGTTATTGGCTGTCTCAACTAAAGTCCACTGAAGCTTTCTTT
CASSYWLSQLKSTEAFF
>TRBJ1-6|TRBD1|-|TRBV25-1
TGTGCCAGCGAGGGACAGGGTAATTCACCCCTCCACTTT
CASEGQGNSPLHF
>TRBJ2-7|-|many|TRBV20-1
TGCAGTGCCAATCCCCCTCTTGCAGGGCTATGGGAGCAGTACTTC
CSANPPLAGLWEQYF
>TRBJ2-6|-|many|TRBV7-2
TGTGCCAGCAGCTTACCCTACTCTGGGGCCAACGTCCTGACTTTC
CASSLPYSGANVLTF
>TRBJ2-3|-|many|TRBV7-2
TGTGCCAGCAGTCTTGGGTCAGGTACGCAGTATTTT
CASSLGSGTQYF
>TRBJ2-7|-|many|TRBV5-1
TGCGCCAGCAGCTTGGGCGTGACAGAGAAGTACTTC
CASSLGVTEKYF
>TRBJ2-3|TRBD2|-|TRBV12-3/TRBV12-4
TGTACCAGCAGTTTAGTGACTAGCGGAGACTCTAGCACAGATACGCAGTATTTT
CTSSLVTSGDSSTDTQYF
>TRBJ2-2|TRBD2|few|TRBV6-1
TGTGCCAGCGATCGACTAGCGACGAACACCGGGGAGCTGTTTTTT
CASDRLATNTGELFF
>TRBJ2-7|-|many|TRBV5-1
TGCGCCAGCAGCTTGCGATTTCGACAGCCAACCTACGAGCAGTACTTC
CASSLRFRQPTYEQYF
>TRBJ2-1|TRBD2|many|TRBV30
TGTGCCTGGAACCTAGCGGGAGGACTTGGCGAGCAGTTCTTC
CAWNLAGGLGEQFF
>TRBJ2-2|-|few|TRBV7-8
TGTGCCAGCAGCTTCCCCCCTACACGAGACACCGGGGAGCTGTTTTTT
CASSFPPTRDTGELFF
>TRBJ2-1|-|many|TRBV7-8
TGTGCCAGCAGCTTATTGGATGAGCAGTTCTTC
CASSLLDEQFF
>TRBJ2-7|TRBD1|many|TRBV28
TGTGCCAGCAGTTCCCGGGACAGCAGCTCCTACGAGCAGTACTTC
CASSSRDSSSYEQYF
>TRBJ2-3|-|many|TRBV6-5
TGTGCCAGCAGTTACTCGATTGGCGGAGCCGGCACAGATACGCAGTATTTT
CASSYSIGGAGTDTQYF
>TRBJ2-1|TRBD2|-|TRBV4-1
TGCGCCAGCACCTCGGGACTAGCGGCCTACAATGAGCAGTTCTTC
CASTSGLAAYNEQFF
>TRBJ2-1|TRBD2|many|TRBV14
TGTGCCAGCAGCCAAGTACTAGCGGGACTACAGAATGAGCAGTTCTTC
CASSQVLAGLQNEQFF
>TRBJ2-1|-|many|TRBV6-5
TGTGCCAGCAGTTACCCCGCTAGCAAACCCTACAATGAGCAGTTCTTC
CASSYPASKPYNEQFF